This T cell receptor (beta chain) was captured by sequencing in a study of blood T cell repertoires in COVID-19. In the study overall: The samples span acute and convalescent COVID-19 from the United States, Italy and Spain.

In the original analysis: Amplified reference gene primers provided the basis for estimating nucleated cell counts. Measured with immunoSEQ multiplex PCR; TCRdb has only the in-frame clones, and not every one. That table supplies the V and J calls and clone size; D and trimming were determined from the DNA. The sample contains more than 300,000 clones, approximately 89% of which appear only once. Trimming took off 0 bases at V and 1 base at J, with 8 bases between the two ends. CDR1 is SGHRS, CDR2 YFSETQ, per germline. The CDR3 contains 15 residues. This clone was detected only a few times. Other DNA sequences in this sample translate to the same CDR3.

Sequencing input: peripheral blood. The chain recombines TRBV5-1 with TRBJ1-5; tentative D call: TRBD1 (6 bases). The receptor's source is a woman aged 18-29 years who had recovered from COVID-19. The CDR3 coding sequence is TGCGCCAGCAGCTTGGGCGGGGGCAGCAATCAGCCCCAGCATTTT. Translation: CASSLGGGSNQPQHF.